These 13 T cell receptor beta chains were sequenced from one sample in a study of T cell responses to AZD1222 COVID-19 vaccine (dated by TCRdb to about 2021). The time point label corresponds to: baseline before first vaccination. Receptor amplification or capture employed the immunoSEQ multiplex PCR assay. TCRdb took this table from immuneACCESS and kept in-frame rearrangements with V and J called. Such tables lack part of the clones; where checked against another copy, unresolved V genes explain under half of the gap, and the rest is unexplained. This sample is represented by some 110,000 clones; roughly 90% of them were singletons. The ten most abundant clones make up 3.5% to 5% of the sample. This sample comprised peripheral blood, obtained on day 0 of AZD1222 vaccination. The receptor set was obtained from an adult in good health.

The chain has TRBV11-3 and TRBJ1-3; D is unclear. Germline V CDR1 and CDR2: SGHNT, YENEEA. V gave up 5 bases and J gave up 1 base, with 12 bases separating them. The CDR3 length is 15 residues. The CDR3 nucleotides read TGTGCCAGCAGCCCTGGAGGAGTATCTGGAAACACCATATATTTT. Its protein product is CASSPGGVSGNTIYF.

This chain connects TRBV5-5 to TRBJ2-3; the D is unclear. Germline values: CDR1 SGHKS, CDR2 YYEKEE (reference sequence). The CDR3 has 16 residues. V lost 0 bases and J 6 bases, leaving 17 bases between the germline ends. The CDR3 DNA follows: TGTGCCAGCAGCTTGGCTCCAACGAAACCCACTGATACGCAGTATTTT. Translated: CASSLAPTKPTDTQYF.

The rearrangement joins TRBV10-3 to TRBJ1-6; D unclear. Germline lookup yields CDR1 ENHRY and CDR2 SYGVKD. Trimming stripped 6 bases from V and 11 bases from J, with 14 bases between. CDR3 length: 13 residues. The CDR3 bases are TGTGCCATCAGGGACGGTTCGTCGGCACCCCTCCACTTT. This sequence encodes CAIRDGSSAPLHF.

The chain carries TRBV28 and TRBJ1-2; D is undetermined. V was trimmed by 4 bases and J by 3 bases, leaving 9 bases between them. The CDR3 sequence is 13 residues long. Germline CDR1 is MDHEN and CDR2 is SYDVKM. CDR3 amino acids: CASSWGSDYGYTF. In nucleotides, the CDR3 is TGTGCCAGCAGTTGGGGATCGGACTATGGCTACACCTTC.

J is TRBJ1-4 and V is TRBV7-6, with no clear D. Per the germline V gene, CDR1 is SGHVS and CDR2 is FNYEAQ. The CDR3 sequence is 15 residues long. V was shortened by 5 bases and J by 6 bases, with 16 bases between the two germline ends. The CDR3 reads CASSPTAKGDEKLFF. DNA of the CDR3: TGTGCCAGCAGCCCGACCGCAAAGGGCGATGAAAAACTGTTTTTT.

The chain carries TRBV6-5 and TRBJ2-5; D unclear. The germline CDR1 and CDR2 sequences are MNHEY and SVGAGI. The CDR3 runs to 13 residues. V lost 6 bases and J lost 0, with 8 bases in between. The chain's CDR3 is CASRRTHQETQYF. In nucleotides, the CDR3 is TGTGCCAGCAGGAGGACCCACCAAGAGACCCAGTACTTC.

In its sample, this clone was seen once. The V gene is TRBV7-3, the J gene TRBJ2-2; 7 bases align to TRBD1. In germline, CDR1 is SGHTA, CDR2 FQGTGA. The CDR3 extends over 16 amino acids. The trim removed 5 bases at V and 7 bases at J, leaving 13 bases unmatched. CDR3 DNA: TGTGCCAGCAGCCCCCACGAGACAGGGCTGGGCGGGGAGCTGTTTTTT. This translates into CASSPHETGLGGELFF.

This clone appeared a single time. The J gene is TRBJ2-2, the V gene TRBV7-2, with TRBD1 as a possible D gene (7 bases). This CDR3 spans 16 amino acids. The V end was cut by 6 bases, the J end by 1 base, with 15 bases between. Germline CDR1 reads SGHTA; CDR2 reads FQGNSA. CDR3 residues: CASSEQGRGNTGELFF. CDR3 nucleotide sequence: TGTGCCAGCAGTGAACAGGGGCGGGGGAACACCGGGGAGCTGTTTTTT.

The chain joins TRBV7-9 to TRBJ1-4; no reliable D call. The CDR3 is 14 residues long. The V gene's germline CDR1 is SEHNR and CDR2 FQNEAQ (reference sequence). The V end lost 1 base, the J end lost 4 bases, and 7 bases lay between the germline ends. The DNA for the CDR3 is TGTGCCAGCAGCTTAGGCACTGATAATGAAAAACTGTTTTTT. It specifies CASSLGTDNEKLFF.

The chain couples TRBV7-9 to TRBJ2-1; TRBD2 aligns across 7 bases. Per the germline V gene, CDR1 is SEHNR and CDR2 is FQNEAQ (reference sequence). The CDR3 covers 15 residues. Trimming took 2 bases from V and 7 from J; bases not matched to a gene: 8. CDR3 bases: TGTGCCAGCAGCTTATCAGGCGGGAGTCTGAATGAGCAGTTCTTC. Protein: CASSLSGGSLNEQFF.

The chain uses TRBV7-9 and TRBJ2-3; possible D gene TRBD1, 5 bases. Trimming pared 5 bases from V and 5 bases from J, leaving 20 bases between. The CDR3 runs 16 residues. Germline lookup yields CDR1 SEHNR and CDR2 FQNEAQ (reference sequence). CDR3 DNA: TGTGCCAGCAGCCTCGCCCAAGGGGCCGGTGTAGATACGCAGTATTTT. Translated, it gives CASSLAQGAGVDTQYF.

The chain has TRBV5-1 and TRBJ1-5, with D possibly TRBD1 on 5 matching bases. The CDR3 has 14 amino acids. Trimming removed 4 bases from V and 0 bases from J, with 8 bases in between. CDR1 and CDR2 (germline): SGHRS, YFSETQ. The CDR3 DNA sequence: TGCGCCAGCAGCCTGGACACTAGCAATCAGCCCCAGCATTTT. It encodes CASSLDTSNQPQHF.

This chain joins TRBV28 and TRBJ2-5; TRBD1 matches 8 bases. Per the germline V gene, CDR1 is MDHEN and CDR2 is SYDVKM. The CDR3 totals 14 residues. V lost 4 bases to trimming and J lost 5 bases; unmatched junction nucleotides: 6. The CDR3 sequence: CASSSRTGHETQYF. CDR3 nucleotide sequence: TGTGCCAGCAGTTCGCGGACAGGGCACGAGACCCAGTACTTC.